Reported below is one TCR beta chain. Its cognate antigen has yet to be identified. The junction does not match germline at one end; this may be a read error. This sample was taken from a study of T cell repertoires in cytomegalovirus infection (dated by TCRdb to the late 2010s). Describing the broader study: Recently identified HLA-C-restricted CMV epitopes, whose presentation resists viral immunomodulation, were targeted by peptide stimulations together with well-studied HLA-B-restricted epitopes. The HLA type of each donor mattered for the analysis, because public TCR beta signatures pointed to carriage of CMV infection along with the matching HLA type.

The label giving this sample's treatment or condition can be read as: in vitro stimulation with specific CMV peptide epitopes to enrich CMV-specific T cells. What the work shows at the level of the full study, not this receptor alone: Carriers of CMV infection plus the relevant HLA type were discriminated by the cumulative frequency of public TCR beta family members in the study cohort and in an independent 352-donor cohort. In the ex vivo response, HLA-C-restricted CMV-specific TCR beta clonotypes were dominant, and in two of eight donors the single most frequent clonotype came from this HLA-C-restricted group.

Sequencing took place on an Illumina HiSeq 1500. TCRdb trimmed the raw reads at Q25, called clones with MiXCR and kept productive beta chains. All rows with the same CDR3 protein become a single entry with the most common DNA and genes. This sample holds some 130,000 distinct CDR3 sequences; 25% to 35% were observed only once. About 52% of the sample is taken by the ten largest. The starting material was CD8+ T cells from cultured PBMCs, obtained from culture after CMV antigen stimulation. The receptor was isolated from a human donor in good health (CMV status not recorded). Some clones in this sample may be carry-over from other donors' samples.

The sequenced DNA is TGTGCCAGCAGTTTACGGACTAGCGGGGGCACACTAGATACGCATTATTTT. Its translation reads: CASSLRTSGGTLDTHYF. The V and J genes are TRBV27 and TRBJ2-3, and 13 junctional nucleotides match TRBD2. CDR1 and CDR2 (MNHEY, SMNVEV) derive from the germline V gene (reference sequence). Inclusive of the bounding cysteine and phenylalanine, the CDR3 is 17 residues long. The DNA shown is the 51-base CDR3, in frame from base 1.